The sequence of this T cell receptor (beta chain) was determined in a study of cytomegalovirus exposure and HLA in healthy donors (dated by TCRdb to about 2017). Regarding the research as a whole: An earlier analysis of 587 of the donors reported approximately 260 Gb of sequence data and roughly 120 million unique TCR beta sequences obtained from about 170 million T cells. An early release covering approximately 600 HLA-typed donors comprised about 310 gigabases of sequencing data and tens of millions of unique TCR sequences. Among the roughly 410 genotyped donors, roughly 80% belonged to the genetic ancestry cluster associated with self-reported Caucasian donors. The study aimed to test whether signatures of past pathogen exposure could be identified by cataloging public T cell receptors. The T cell repertoires of under 700 subjects were profiled by immunosequencing and related to cytomegalovirus serostatus. A separate validation cohort of about 110 different subjects was used in addition to the approximately 670-subject first cohort. To predict cytomegalovirus infection status, the study brought together high-throughput TCR immunosequencing, statistical association of individual TCRs with disease status, and machine learning. To study patterns of TCR occurrence, a later analysis re-analyzed previously published TCR beta repertoires from hundreds of donors and added high-resolution HLA genotyping. In the later analysis, no new phenotypic data were used to find candidate immune exposures; instead, reliance was placed on TCR beta sequences and their occurrence across donors. To decide whether each TCR beta V gene segment behaved as functional or pseudogenic, an earlier analysis of fewer than 750 of the donors relied on high-throughput TCR beta sequencing. Donor age, sex, ethnicity and CMV serostatus were compiled alongside the repertoire data. A later genetic analysis took genome-wide SNP genotypes for about 65% of the 666 donors and used that subset as a discovery cohort. All discovery cohort repertoires had been generated on a single sequencing platform. Class I and class II HLA loci were covered by the typing at four-digit resolution. The number of typed donors differed by locus: roughly 629-630 for A, B, C, DRB1 and DQB1; approximately 530 for DQA1; approximately 600 for DPA1; and roughly 450 for DPB1. Several DR-DQ haplotypes were treated as single units for association and clustering because of strong linkage in the cohort. Among about 400 genotyped donors of the cohort, an average of approximately 200,000 unique TCR beta nucleotide sequences was sequenced per donor, of which 15% to 20% were non-productive.

Remarks on this clone: The antigen it binds to is not known. No much larger clone is present one base from it, and per-base qualities are unavailable.

To prepare the library, the immunoSEQ multiplex PCR assay was applied. The multiplex PCR relied on a mix of 60 forward primers for TCR Vbeta segments and 13 reverse primers for TCR Jbeta segments. The CDR3 region of rearranged TCR beta genes was amplified from genomic DNA with a multiplex PCR assay. The amplified TCR beta libraries were sequenced on the Illumina HiSeq System as 87-base-pair reads. The study's processing was this. In a later analysis, some 80 million unique TCR beta chains were counted across the approximately 620 repertoires, and approximately 11 million of these chains were shared by at least two donors. Raw reads were error-corrected and collapsed into unique sequences by a nearest-neighbor algorithm in which closely related sequences were merged to remove PCR and sequencing errors. To assign V, D and J gene segments, CDR3 sequences were aligned to IMGT reference sequences. For a sequence to be retained, a match of at least six nucleotides was required to both a V gene segment and a J gene segment. Rearrangements were classified as productive when the CDR3 lacked stop codons and remained in frame with V and J, and all other rearrangements were classified as non-productive. CDR3 was defined according to IMGT convention as the region running from the second conserved V-encoded cysteine to the conserved J-encoded phenylalanine. The earlier analysis of 587 of the donors excluded sequences that lacked an unambiguous match to a single V gene segment. An earlier analysis of a few hundred of the donors called V segments functional above 56.7% productive rearrangements and segregating when the between-donor standard deviation exceeded 5%. A statistical classification framework was developed to diagnose cytomegalovirus status using the catalog of TCR beta chain sequences. A later analysis assigned V and J genes by comparing TCR nucleotide sequences with IMGT/GENE-DB human TR gene sequences. In a later analysis, CDR3 sequences and most-parsimonious VDJ recombination scenarios were assigned using the TCRdist pipeline. In a later analysis, each TCR beta chain was defined by its CDR3 amino acid sequence together with its V-gene family, and reads lacking a unique V-gene family were excluded. To address suspected cross-contamination and a sequencing artifact, a later analysis removed under 600 highly shared, low-generation-probability nucleotide sequences. In a later analysis, a clonal expansion index for each public chain was calculated from normalized within-repertoire ranks of inferred template counts. In a later analysis, generation probabilities were computed using a VDJ recombination model fitted to out-of-frame rearrangements, and the results were checked against IGoR. A later analysis scored TCR-TCR, TCR-HLA and TCR-CMV co-occurrence with hypergeometric tests, applying a repertoire-size bias correction to TCR pairs. False discovery rates were estimated in a later analysis by permuting HLA or CMV assignments 20 times. In a later analysis, co-occurring TCRs were grouped with DBSCAN, and TCRdist sequence similarity was added when clustering was performed within HLA-allele-positive subsets. For co-occurrence clustering, repertoires with fewer than 30,000 or more than 120,000 public chains were excluded, along with roughly 5 repertoires with anomalous nucleotide sharing. Sourced from immuneACCESS, this table was stored by TCRdb with only in-frame sequences that have V and J called. A share of the clones is absent; for the studies checked, an unresolved V gene accounts for under half, and the remainder has no known explanation. V and J calls and clone size follow that table, whereas D and trimming were derived from the DNA. The sample includes 130,000 or so clones, with 82% observed a single time. 1.5% to 2.5% of the sample is held by the ten biggest clonotypes.

The cohort comprised around 700 healthy bone marrow donors. At the time of sampling, every cohort member was nominally healthy, though immune exposures that went unrecorded were likely present. The donor tested CMV seronegative and was one of the 352 seronegative cohort members. Each donor provided a peripheral blood sample, and peripheral blood mononuclear cells were used for TCR beta sequencing. The Qiagen DNeasy Blood Extraction Kit was used to extract genomic DNA from the blood cell samples. V and J lose 7 bases and 5 bases, and a span of 13 bases separates them. Taken from the germline V gene, the CDR1 and CDR2 loops are ENHRY and SYGVKD. From the cysteine through the phenylalanine, the CDR3 covers 13 amino acids. This entry keeps only the CDR3 DNA: 39 bases, framed from base 1. Study-level results and caveats: Correlated functional status among segregating V segments might be attributable to linkage disequilibrium, but an unknown experimental factor could not be ruled out. Because counts were too low, about 18 rarely observed V segments, including chromosome 9 orphons, were excluded from the earlier analysis of 587 of the donors. According to a later genetic analysis, donors in an Asian-associated ancestry cluster had fewer N-insertions in productive TCRs than the approximately 700-donor mean. A later genetic analysis associated a missense DCLRE1C variant with V-gene and J-gene trimming of TCR beta chains, and an independent cohort replicated the association. In this cohort, only TCR beta chains were sequenced, and detectable features were limited by the absence of alpha or paired-chain data. A further reported finding was that TCR beta sequences accurately predicted the HLA-A and HLA-B alleles for most subjects in the first cohort. An earlier analysis of 587 of the donors showed that most TCR beta V segments appeared in productive rearrangements either about 87% or about 30% of the time, which broadly matched IMGT annotations. In a later analysis, 16,951 TCR beta sequences were associated with specific HLA alleles at a false discovery rate of 0.05. The authors suggested that the approach could potentially be generalized to other disease states and immunological phenotypes. Some IMGT-functional V segments, including TRBV6-2 and TRBV6-3, could not be distinguished by the 87-base-pair reads and were therefore excluded. Most TCR sequences were seen in very few donors, while some public TCRs were found in many individuals. The only immune exposure information available for the cohort was CMV serostatus. Most CMV-associated TCR beta chains appeared to be HLA-restricted in a later analysis, and the HLA associations seemed to be driven largely by CMV exposure. HLA typing was unavailable for some donors at each locus, so association tests used only the typed subset. In a later analysis, the rate of TCR association differed among HLA loci, with DRB1 alleles having the most associated TCRs and HLA-C alleles having the fewest. In vitro tests confirmed that a few of the cytomegalovirus-associated TCR beta chains recognize cytomegalovirus antigens. In both the original and validation cohorts, the classifier was reported to diagnose cytomegalovirus status with high specificity and sensitivity. The presence/absence analyses assumed that sequencing depth was roughly uniform across donors, and that assumption may not be true. In a later analysis, HLA-associated TCR beta chains showed more clonal expansion and lower generation probabilities than non-associated chains that were equally common. In a later analysis, several top co-occurrence clusters were reported to appear linked to parvovirus B19, influenza, CMV and Epstein-Barr virus. The study listed approximately 160 TCR beta chains as associated with cytomegalovirus. When HLA alleles, especially DR and DQ, strongly co-occurred, TCR associations were difficult to assign to individual alleles. A cluster of highly shared sequence variants was judged likely to represent a technical artifact of the sequencing pipeline.

The rearrangement combines TRBV10-3 with TRBJ2-3; the D gene is perhaps TRBD1, from 6 matching bases. The receptor was derived from a woman between 40 and 50 years old in good health and CMV-seronegative. Sequenced input: PBMCs. The DNA sequence follows: TGTGCCATCACAGATGGACAGATAGATACGCAGTATTTT. It specifies CAITDGQIDTQYF.